This T cell receptor beta chain was profiled in a study of blood T cell repertoires in COVID-19. Whole-study context: The samples span acute and convalescent COVID-19 from the United States, Italy and Spain. PBMCs, B-cell-depleted T cells, or T cells were the source of the cDNA or gDNA that made up the material.

Trimming left V 6 bases short and J 3 bases short, with 8 bases between. CDR1 and CDR2 from the germline V gene are MDHEN and SYDVKM. The CDR3 spans 13 residues. Original analysis: Amplification with reference gene primers provided the estimates of nucleated cell counts. TCRdb keeps only in-frame clones here, not all; method: immunoSEQ multiplex PCR. The V and J calls and clone size come from that table; D and trimming were worked out from the DNA. Here the sample spans 200,000 to 250,000 clones, roughly 75% being singletons. This receptor was identified in a woman in her 70s with acute or convalescent COVID-19. The material sequenced was peripheral blood. The gene calls are TRBV28 and TRBJ1-4, with a tentative D call TRBD1 (5 bases). The CDR3 DNA follows: TGTGCCAGCAGAAGGGGATCTAATGAAAAACTGTTTTTT. Amino acid sequence: CASRRGSNEKLFF.